This TCR beta chain comes out of a study of blood T cells in healthy people across ages. Notes on the study in general: The study found more naive CD4+ cells and higher diversity in long-lived than aged donors.

Primers used in a second PCR of roughly 7 to 12 cycles were a sample-barcoded 5' primer and a J-beta primer mix. The authors tagged each cDNA molecule using a template-switch adaptor with 12 random nucleotides. Every individual sample yielded 2.5 million or more paired-end reads (each containing CDR3). One entry per CDR3 protein results from TCRdb running MiXCR on the 5' RACE reads. The data contain roughly 1.7 million distinct CDR3 sequences, roughly a third of them singletons. Staff drew roughly 10 milliliters of peripheral blood from each donor. Comments on this clonotype: Its antigen is unknown.

The CDR3 has 16 residues. Germline loops: CDR1 ENHRY, CDR2 SYGVKD. V lost 3 bases to trimming and J lost 3 bases; unmatched junction nucleotides: 9. Specimen: blood. The sequence was obtained from a woman aged 25 to 39 in good health. The chain recombines TRBV10-3 with TRBJ2-7; 9 bases align to TRBD1. The CDR3 DNA reads as TGTGCCATCAGTGACCGAGTCGGGGGACAGGGCTACGAGCAGTACTTC. Translated, it gives CAISDRVGGQGYEQYF.